The 25 T cell receptor beta chains in this list originate from one sample, sequenced in a study of blood T cell repertoires in COVID-19. The data were produced by immunoSEQ multiplex PCR, yet TCRdb's version contains in-frame clones alone and is incomplete. The table lists over 400,000 clones, roughly 90% of them singletons. The sample consisted of peripheral blood. The receptor source for this set is a woman under 40 with active or convalescent COVID-19.

This chain connects TRBV30 to TRBJ1-4; D gene uncertain. The CDR3 consists of 13 residues. In germline, CDR1 is GTSNPN, CDR2 SVGIG (reference sequence). V was pared by 1 base and J by 10 bases, with 13 bases between. The CDR3 DNA reads TGTGCCTGGAGTGAAGGAGGGCTGGGAAAACTGTTTTTT. It yields the protein CAWSEGGLGKLFF. The whole variable domain, filled in from reference TRBV30 and TRBJ1-4, reads SQTIHQWPATLVQPVGSPLSLECTVEGTSNPNLYWYRQAAGRGLQLLFYSVGIGQISSEVPQNLSASRPQDRQFILSSKKLLLSDSGFYLCAWSEGGLGKLFFGSGTQLSVL.

This clone was picked up a small number of times. V and J are TRBV13 and TRBJ1-3; maybe TRBD1 (5 bases). Trimming pared 2 bases from V and 2 bases from J, leaving 19 bases between. Germline V gene lookup returns CDR1 PRHDT and CDR2 FYEKMQ (reference sequence). This CDR3 comprises 18 residues. DNA for the CDR3: TGTGCCAGCAGCTTACAGTCAGGGCCCGGGAGCGCTGGAAACACCATATATTTT. Translation gives CASSLQSGPGSAGNTIYF.

J is TRBJ1-1 and V is TRBV11-2, with D tentatively TRBD1 (5 bases). This CDR3 is 13 amino acids long. The V end lost 6 bases, the J end lost 2 bases, and 10 bases lay between the germline ends. CDR1 and CDR2 from the germline V gene are SGHAT and FQNNGV. The chain's CDR3 is CASSSGINTEAFF. The CDR3 DNA is TGTGCCAGCAGTTCAGGGATTAACACTGAAGCTTTCTTT.

The chain combines TRBV6-5 with TRBJ1-3; 7 positions agree with TRBD1. The CDR3 is 14 residues long. Per the germline V gene, CDR1 is MNHEY and CDR2 is SVGAGI. V was clipped by 6 bases and J by 4 bases; unmatched bases: 6. CDR3 loop: CASRIQGSGNTIYF. CDR3 in DNA: TGTGCCAGCAGGATACAGGGGTCGGGAAACACCATATATTTT.

The chain is built from TRBV4-1 and TRBJ2-1, with TRBD2 matching 11 bases. Looked up from germline, CDR1 is MGHRA and CDR2 is YSYEKL. The V and J ends lost 0 bases and 0 bases, in that order; junction bases with no gene match: 10. The CDR3 is 20 residues long. The chain's CDR3 is CASSQDMWTSGLSSYNEQFF. CDR3 bases: TGCGCCAGCAGCCAAGATATGTGGACTAGCGGGCTTAGCTCCTACAATGAGCAGTTCTTC.

CDR3 sequence reads: CASSSRGEQYF. The CDR3 DNA reads as TGTGCCAGCAGTTCCAGAGGGGAGCAGTACTTC. The chain couples TRBV6-1 to TRBJ2-7; weak D call: TRBD2 (5 bases). The CDR3 spans 11 residues. V shed 5 bases and J shed 7 bases, with 9 bases lying between them. CDR1 is MNHNS and CDR2 is SASEGT in the germline V gene.

The J gene is TRBJ1-5, the V gene TRBV27; possibly TRBD1 for D (6 bases). The CDR3 sequence is 14 residues long. Trimming stripped 2 bases from V and 7 bases from J, with 12 bases between. CDR1 MNHEY and CDR2 SMNVEV come from the germline V gene (reference sequence). DNA of the CDR3: TGTGCCAGCAGTTTACAAGGGGGTGGGCAGCCCCAGCATTTT. This gives the protein CASSLQGGGQPQHF.

The J gene is TRBJ1-5, the V gene TRBV7-9; D possibly corresponds to TRBD1 (5 bases). Germline assignment: CDR1 SEHNR and CDR2 FQNEAQ (reference sequence). V gave up 1 base and J gave up 5 bases, with 9 bases separating them. The CDR3 has 14 residues. The CDR3 DNA is TGTGCCAGCAGCTTAGGCGACAGATATCAGCCCCAGCATTTT. Translation: CASSLGDRYQPQHF. Using reference TRBV7-9 and TRBJ1-5 for the parts outside the CDR3, the full variable domain is DTGVSQNPRHKITKRGQNVTFRCDPISEHNRLYWYRQTLGQGPEFLTYFQNEAQLEKSRLLSDRFSAERPKGSFSTLEIQRTEQGDSAMYLCASSLGDRYQPQHFGDGTRLSIL.

This clone was seen once. CDR3 sequence: CASSQDRMGQGRSTKKETQYF. The DNA for the CDR3 is TGTGCCAGCAGCCAAGATCGGATGGGACAGGGGCGATCCACAAAAAAGGAGACCCAGTACTTC. The chain joins TRBV3-1 (or the pseudogene TRBV3-2) to TRBJ2-5; 10 bases map to TRBD1. The CDR3 totals 21 residues. Germline trimming cut 0 bases from V and 5 bases from J; bases unmatched to any gene: 21. Germline-derived CDR1 and CDR2 are LGHDT and YNNKEL (reference sequence).

The V gene is TRBV27, the J gene TRBJ1-1; TRBD1 might be the D (5 bases). The V and J ends lost 5 bases and 1 base respectively, with 8 bases between them. CDR1 MNHEY and CDR2 SMNVEV come from the germline V gene (reference sequence). CDR3 length equals 13 residues. This CDR3 is CASSVQGNTEAFF. In DNA form, the CDR3 reads TGTGCCAGCAGTGTTCAGGGGAACACTGAAGCTTTCTTT.

The genes are TRBV19 and TRBJ2-1; D not resolved. Germline V CDR1 and CDR2: LNHDA, SQIVND (reference sequence). Trimming shortened V by 6 bases and J by 4 bases, and 10 bases separated the two germline ends. This CDR3 is 13 amino acids long. The CDR3, as DNA: TGTGCCAGTAGCGCCGCGGTTTACAATGAGCAGTTCTTC. It codes for CASSAAVYNEQFF.

The J gene is TRBJ2-7, the V gene TRBV6-5; 7 nucleotides align to TRBD1. This CDR3 has 13 amino acids. CDR1 MNHEY and CDR2 SVGAGI come from the germline V gene. Losses at the gene ends were 2 bases for V and 12 bases for J; bases not matched to a gene: 10. The DNA of the CDR3 is TGTGCCAGCAGTTACAGGGGGCGAGAGTATTTGTACTTC. Its translation is CASSYRGREYLYF.

CDR3: CASREGTGEQYF. The CDR3 region has the DNA TGTGCCAGCAGGGAGGGGACAGGCGAGCAGTACTTC. The gene calls are TRBV5-4 and TRBJ2-7; 8 bases map to TRBD1. CDR1 and CDR2 from the germline V gene are SGHNT and YYREEE (reference sequence). This CDR3 is built from 12 residues. The J segment lost 6 bases and the V segment lost 5 bases, leaving 4 bases of the junction unmatched.

The genes are TRBV19 and TRBJ1-1, with TRBD1 as a possible D gene (5 bases). Trimming pared 0 bases from V and 4 bases from J, leaving 18 bases between. CDR1 and CDR2 from the germline V gene are LNHDA and SQIVND (reference sequence). The CDR3 length is 17 residues. The CDR3 loop is CASSIDLVQGWGTEAFF. DNA for the CDR3: TGTGCCAGTAGTATAGATCTGGTTCAGGGCTGGGGCACTGAAGCTTTCTTT.

This chain uses TRBV12-3 or TRBV12-4 with TRBJ1-2; 7 bases fit TRBD1. CDR3 length: 13 residues. Trimming cost V 2 bases and J 10 bases; bases outside gene matches: 7. CDR3 in amino acids: CASSLTGESSYTF. The CDR3 DNA reads TGTGCCAGCAGTTTAACAGGGGAAAGTTCCTACACCTTC.

J is TRBJ2-2 and V is TRBV5-1; D might be TRBD1 (6 bases). CDR3 length: 15 amino acids. The germline V gene has CDR1 SGHRS and CDR2 YFSETQ. V lost 4 bases and J lost 2, with 12 bases in between. CDR3 in amino acids: CASSRDTINTGELFF. The CDR3 DNA reads TGCGCCAGCAGCCGGGACACGATTAACACCGGGGAGCTGTTTTTT.

The V call is TRBV5-1, the J call TRBJ1-4; 10 bases map to TRBD1. The CDR3 has 18 amino acids. Germline assignment: CDR1 SGHRS and CDR2 YFSETQ. V was pared by 4 bases and J by 7 bases, with 16 bases of the junction left unmatched. The CDR3 loop reads CASSPAEGTGVIGEKLFF. CDR3 in DNA: TGCGCCAGCAGCCCTGCAGAAGGGACAGGGGTGATTGGTGAAAAACTGTTTTTT.

The chain joins TRBV19 to TRBJ2-7; possible D gene TRBD1, 6 bases. Germline CDR1 is LNHDA and CDR2 is SQIVND (reference sequence). This CDR3 region has 13 residues. The V gene lost 10 bases and the J gene lost 6 bases, with 19 bases spanning the gap. The chain's CDR3 is CATRVEGVGEQYF. Here the CDR3 DNA reads TGTGCCACGAGAGTCGAGGGGGTTGGCGAGCAGTACTTC.

The chain employs TRBV3-1 (or the pseudogene TRBV3-2) and TRBJ2-3, with TRBD2 identical over 8 bases. Unmatched junction bases numbered 6, after V lost 1 base and J lost 3 bases. There are 16 residues in the CDR3. Looked up from germline, CDR1 is LGHDT and CDR2 is YNNKEL (reference sequence). The CDR3 spells CASSQVPGLGTDTQYF. The DNA for the CDR3 is TGTGCCAGCAGCCAAGTTCCGGGACTAGGGACAGATACGCAGTATTTT.

The chain joins TRBV7-7 to TRBJ2-5, with D possibly TRBD2 on 6 matching bases. This CDR3 region has 15 residues. The ends were cut back, 2 bases at V and 1 base at J, with 11 bases in the middle. CDR1 is SSHAT, CDR2 FNYEAQ, per germline (reference sequence). CDR3 sequence (DNA): TGTGCCAGCAGCTTACGACTCGGGGGCCAAGAGACCCAGTACTTC. This gives the protein CASSLRLGGQETQYF.

The J gene is TRBJ2-2, the V gene TRBV6-5; 8 nucleotides match TRBD2. Germline CDR1 is MNHEY and CDR2 is SVGAGI. This CDR3 comprises 14 residues. The V gene end was trimmed by 6 bases and the J gene end by 5 bases; junction bases not matched to a gene: 5. CDR3 coding DNA: TGTGCCAGCAGGGGGACTAGTCGAACCGGGGAGCTGTTTTTT. Translating it yields CASRGTSRTGELFF.

The chain has TRBV5-5 and TRBJ2-1; 7 bases are shared with TRBD2. There are 13 residues in the CDR3. Germline V gene data show CDR1 as SGHKS and CDR2 as YYEKEE (reference sequence). Trimming took 3 bases from V and 3 from J; bases not matched to a gene: 0. The CDR3 DNA reads as TGTGCCAGCAGCTGGGACTACTACAATGAGCAGTTCTTC. Amino acid sequence: CASSWDYYNEQFF. Full variable domain (outside the CDR3, taken from reference TRBV5-5 and TRBJ2-1): DAGVTQSPTHLIKTRGQQVTLRCSPISGHKSVSWYQQVLGQGPQFIFQYYEKEERGRGNFPDRFSARQFPNYSSELNVNALLLGDSALYLCASSWDYYNEQFFGPGTRLTVL.

The chain recombines TRBV10-3 with TRBJ2-1; 13 nucleotides agree with TRBD2. CDR3 length: 15 residues. CDR1 and CDR2 (germline): ENHRY, SYGVKD. The V segment lost 0 bases and the J segment 9 bases; nucleotides outside the gene matches: 2. The CDR3 coding sequence is TGTGCCATCAGTGAGTCGACTAGCGGGGGGCTTGAGCAGTTCTTC. Protein: CAISESTSGGLEQFF.

The V gene is TRBV9, the J gene TRBJ2-1, with TRBD2 matching over 10 bases. The germline V gene encodes CDR1 SGDLS and CDR2 YYNGEE. The junction had 10 bases not matched to a gene; V was cut back by 4 bases and J by 6 bases. The CDR3 length is 16 residues. CDR3 sequence reads: CASSPPSGRAFNEQFF. The CDR3 DNA reads TGTGCCAGCAGCCCCCCCAGCGGGAGGGCCTTCAATGAGCAGTTCTTC.

This clone was seen a few times. The chain combines TRBV5-4 with TRBJ2-2; 8 bases fit TRBD1. Trimming removed 4 bases from V and 3 bases from J; junction bases left unmatched: 11. CDR3 length equals 17 residues. Germline CDR1 reads SGHNT; CDR2 reads YYREEE (reference sequence). The CDR3 here is CASSPRPGGIDTGELFF. The CDR3 nucleotides read TGTGCCAGCAGCCCTCGTCCAGGGGGCATCGACACCGGGGAGCTGTTTTTT.